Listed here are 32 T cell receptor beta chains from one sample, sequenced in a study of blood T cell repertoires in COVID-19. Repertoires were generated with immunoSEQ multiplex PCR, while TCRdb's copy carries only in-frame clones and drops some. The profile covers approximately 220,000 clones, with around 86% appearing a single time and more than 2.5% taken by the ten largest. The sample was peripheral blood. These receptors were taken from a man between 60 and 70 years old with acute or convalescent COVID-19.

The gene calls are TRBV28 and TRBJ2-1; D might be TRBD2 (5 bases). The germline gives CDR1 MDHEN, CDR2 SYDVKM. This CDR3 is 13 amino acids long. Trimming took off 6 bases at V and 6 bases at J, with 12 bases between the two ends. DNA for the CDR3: TGTGCCAGCAGGCCGGGATCCCTCAATGAGCAGTTCTTC. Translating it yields CASRPGSLNEQFF.

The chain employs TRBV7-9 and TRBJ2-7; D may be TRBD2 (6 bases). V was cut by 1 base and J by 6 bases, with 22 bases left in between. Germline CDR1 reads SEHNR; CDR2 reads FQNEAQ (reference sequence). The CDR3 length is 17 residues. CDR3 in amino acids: CASSLVRGNWAWGEQYF. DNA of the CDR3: TGTGCCAGCAGCTTAGTCCGCGGGAATTGGGCCTGGGGCGAGCAGTACTTC.

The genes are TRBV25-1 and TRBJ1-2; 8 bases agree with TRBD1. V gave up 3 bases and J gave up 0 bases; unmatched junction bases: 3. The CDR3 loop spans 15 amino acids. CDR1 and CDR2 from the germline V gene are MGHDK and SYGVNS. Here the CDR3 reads CASSETGVSNYGYTF. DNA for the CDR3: TGTGCCAGCAGTGAGACAGGGGTTTCTAACTATGGCTACACCTTC.

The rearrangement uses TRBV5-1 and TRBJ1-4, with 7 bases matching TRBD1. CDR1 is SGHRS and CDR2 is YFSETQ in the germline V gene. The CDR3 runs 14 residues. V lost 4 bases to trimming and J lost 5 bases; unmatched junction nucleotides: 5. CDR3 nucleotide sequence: TGCGCCAGCAGCGAAGGGACAGCGAATGAAAAACTGTTTTTT. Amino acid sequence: CASSEGTANEKLFF.

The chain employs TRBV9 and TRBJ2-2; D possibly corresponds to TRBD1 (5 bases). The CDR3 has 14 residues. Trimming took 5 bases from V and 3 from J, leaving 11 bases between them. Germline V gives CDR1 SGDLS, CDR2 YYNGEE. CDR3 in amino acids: CASSPDRYTGELFF. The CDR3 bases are TGTGCCAGCAGTCCTGACAGATACACCGGGGAGCTGTTTTTT.

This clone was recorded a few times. The CDR3 loop is CASSQTAGVADTQYF. CDR3 DNA: TGTGCCAGCAGCCAGACGGCGGGAGTGGCAGATACGCAGTATTTT. This chain links TRBV11-1 with TRBJ2-3, with 7 bases aligning to TRBD2. Unmatched junction bases numbered 9, after V lost 5 bases and J lost 4 bases. This CDR3 is 15 amino acids long. CDR1 is SGHAT and CDR2 is FQDESV in the germline V gene (reference sequence).

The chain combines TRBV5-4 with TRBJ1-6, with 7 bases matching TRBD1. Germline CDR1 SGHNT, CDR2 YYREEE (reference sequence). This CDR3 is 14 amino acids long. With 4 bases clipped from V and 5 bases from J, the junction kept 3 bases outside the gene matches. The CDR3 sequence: CASSRDSNNSPLHF. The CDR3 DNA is TGTGCCAGCAGCCGGGACAGCAATAATTCACCCCTCCACTTT.

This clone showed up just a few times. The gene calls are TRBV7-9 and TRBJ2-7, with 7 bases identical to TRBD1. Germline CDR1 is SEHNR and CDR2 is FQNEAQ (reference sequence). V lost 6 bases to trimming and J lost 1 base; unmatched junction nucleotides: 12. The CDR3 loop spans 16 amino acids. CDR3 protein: CASSYIPTGASYEQYF. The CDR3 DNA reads TGTGCCAGCAGTTATATTCCTACAGGGGCATCCTACGAGCAGTACTTC.

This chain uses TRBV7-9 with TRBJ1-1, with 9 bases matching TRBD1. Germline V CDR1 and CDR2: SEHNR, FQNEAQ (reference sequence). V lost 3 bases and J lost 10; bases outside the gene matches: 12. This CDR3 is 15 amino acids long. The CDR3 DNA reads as TGTGCCAGCAGCTTCGAGGACAGGGGAGATGGGGGAGCTTTCTTT. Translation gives CASSFEDRGDGGAFF.

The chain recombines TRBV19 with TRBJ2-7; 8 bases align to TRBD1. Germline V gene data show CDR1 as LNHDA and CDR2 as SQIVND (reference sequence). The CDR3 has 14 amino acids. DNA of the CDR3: TGTGCATGCGGTCTACCGGGACAGGCCTACGAGCAGTACTTC. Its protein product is CACGLPGQAYEQYF.

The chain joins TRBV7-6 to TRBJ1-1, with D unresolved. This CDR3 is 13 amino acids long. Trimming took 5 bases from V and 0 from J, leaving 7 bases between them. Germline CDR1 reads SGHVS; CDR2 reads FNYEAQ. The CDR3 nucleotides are TGTGCCAGCAGCGCCGACTTGAACACTGAAGCTTTCTTT. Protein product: CASSADLNTEAFF. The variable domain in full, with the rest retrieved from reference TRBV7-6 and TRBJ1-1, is GAGVSQSPRYKVTKRGQDVALRCDPISGHVSLYWYRQALGQGPEFLTYFNYEAQQDKSGLPNDRFSAERPEGSISTLTIQRTEQRDSAMYRCASSADLNTEAFFGQGTRLTVV.

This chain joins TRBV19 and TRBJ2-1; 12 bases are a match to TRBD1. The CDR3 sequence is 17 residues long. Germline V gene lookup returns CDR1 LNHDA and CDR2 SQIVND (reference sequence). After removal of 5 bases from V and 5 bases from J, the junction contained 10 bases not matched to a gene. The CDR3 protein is CASSDQGTGGINNEQFF. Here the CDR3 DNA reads TGTGCCAGTAGTGACCAAGGGACAGGGGGCATAAACAATGAGCAGTTCTTC.

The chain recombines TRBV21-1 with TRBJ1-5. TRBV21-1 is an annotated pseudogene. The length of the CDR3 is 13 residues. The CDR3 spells CASSVRRIWPQHF. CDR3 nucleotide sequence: TGTGCCAGCAGCGTAAGGAGGATTTGGCCCCAGCATTTT.

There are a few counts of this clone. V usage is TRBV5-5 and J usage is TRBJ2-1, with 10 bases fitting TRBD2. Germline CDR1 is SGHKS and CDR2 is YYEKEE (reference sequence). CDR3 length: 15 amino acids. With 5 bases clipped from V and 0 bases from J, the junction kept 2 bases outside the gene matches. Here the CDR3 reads CASRLAGGSYNEQFF. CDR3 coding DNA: TGTGCCAGCAGGTTAGCGGGGGGCTCCTACAATGAGCAGTTCTTC.

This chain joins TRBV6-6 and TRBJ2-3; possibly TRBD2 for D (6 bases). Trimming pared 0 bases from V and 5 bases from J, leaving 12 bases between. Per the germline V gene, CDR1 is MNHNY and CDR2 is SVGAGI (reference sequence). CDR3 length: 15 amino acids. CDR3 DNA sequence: TGTGCCAGCAGTTACTCGATTCTAGCGATAGATACGCAGTATTTT. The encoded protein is CASSYSILAIDTQYF.

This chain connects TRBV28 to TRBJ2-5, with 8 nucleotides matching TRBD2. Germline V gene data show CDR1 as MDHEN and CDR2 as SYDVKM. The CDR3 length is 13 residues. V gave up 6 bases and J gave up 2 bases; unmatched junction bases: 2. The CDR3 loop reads CASRPGGQETQYF. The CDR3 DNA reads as TGTGCCAGCAGACCGGGGGGGCAAGAGACCCAGTACTTC.

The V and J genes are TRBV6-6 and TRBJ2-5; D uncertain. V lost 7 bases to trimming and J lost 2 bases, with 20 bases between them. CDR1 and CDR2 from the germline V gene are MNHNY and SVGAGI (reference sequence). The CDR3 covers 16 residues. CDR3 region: CASKWFSGRHQETQYF. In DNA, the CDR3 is TGTGCCAGCAAGTGGTTCTCCGGCAGGCATCAAGAGACCCAGTACTTC.

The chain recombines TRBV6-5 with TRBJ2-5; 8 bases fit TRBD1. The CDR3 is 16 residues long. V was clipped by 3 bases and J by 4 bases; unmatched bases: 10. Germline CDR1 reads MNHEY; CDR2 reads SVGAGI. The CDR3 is CASSYGMTGVRETQYF. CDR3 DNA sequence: TGTGCCAGCAGTTATGGAATGACAGGGGTGAGAGAGACCCAGTACTTC.

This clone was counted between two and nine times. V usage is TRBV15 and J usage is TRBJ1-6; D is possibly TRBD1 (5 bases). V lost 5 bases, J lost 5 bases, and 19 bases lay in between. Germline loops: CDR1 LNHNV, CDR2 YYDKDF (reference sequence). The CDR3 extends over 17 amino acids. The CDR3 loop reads CATSGGTVEANNSPLHF. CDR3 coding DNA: TGTGCCACCAGCGGCGGGACGGTGGAGGCAAATAATTCACCCCTCCACTTT.

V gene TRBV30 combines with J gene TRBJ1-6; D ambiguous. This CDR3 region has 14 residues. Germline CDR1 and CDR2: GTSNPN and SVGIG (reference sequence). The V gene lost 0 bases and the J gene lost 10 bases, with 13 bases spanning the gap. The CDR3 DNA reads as TGTGCCTGGAGTGTGCCCGGTCCGATATCACCCCTCCACTTT. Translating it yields CAWSVPGPISPLHF.

For the CDR3, the DNA is TGTGCCACTAGGTCGAATCCTCAGGGTATTGAAAAACTGTTTTTT. Its translation is CATRSNPQGIEKLFF. This chain uses TRBV15 with TRBJ1-4; D perhaps matches TRBD1 (5 bases). The CDR3 has 15 residues. The ends were cut back, 9 bases at V and 7 bases at J, with 21 bases in the middle. CDR1 is LNHNV, CDR2 YYDKDF, per germline (reference sequence).

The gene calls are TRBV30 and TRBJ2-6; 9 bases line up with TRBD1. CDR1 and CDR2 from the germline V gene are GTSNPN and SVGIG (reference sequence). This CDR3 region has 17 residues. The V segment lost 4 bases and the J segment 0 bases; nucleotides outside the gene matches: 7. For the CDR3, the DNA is TGTGCCTGGACCCGGGACAGGGATAACTCTGGGGCCAACGTCCTGACTTTC. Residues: CAWTRDRDNSGANVLTF. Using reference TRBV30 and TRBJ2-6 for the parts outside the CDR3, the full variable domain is SQTIHQWPATLVQPVGSPLSLECTVEGTSNPNLYWYRQAAGRGLQLLFYSVGIGQISSEVPQNLSASRPQDRQFILSSKKLLLSDSGFYLCAWTRDRDNSGANVLTFGAGSRLTVL.

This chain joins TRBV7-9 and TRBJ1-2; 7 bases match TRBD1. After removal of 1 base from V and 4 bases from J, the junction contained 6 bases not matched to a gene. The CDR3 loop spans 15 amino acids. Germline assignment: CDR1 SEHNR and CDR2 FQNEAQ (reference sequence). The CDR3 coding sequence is TGTGCCAGCAGCTTAGTCGCAGGGGGATTCTATGGCTACACCTTC. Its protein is CASSLVAGGFYGYTF.

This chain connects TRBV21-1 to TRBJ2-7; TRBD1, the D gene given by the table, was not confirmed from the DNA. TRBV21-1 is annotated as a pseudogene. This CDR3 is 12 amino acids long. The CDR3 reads CASTTATAEQYF. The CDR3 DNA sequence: TGTGCCAGCACTACGGCAACAGCAGAGCAGTACTTC.

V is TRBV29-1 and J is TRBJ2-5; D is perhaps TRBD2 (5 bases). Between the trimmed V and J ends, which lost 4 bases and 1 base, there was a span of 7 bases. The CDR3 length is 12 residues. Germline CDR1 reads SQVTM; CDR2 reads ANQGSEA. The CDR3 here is CSVARAQETQYF. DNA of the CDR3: TGCAGCGTTGCGCGGGCCCAAGAGACCCAGTACTTC. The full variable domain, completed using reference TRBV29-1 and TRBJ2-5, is SAVISQKPSRDICQRGTSLTIQCQVDSQVTMMFWYRQQPGQSLTLIATANQGSEATYESGFVIDKFPISRPNLTFSTLTVSNMSPEDSSIYLCSVARAQETQYFGPGTRLLVL.

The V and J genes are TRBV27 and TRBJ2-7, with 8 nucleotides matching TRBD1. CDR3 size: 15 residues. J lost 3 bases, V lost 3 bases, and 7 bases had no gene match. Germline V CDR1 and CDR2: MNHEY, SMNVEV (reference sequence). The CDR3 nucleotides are TGTGCCAGCAGTTTCGGACAGGGTAAGGGCTACGAGCAGTACTTC. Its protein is CASSFGQGKGYEQYF.

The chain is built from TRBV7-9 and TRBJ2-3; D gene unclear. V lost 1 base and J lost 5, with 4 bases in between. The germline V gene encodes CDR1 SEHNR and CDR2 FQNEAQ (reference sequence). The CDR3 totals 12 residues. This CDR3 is CASSLVGDTQYF. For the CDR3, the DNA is TGTGCCAGCAGCTTAGTCGGAGATACGCAGTATTTT. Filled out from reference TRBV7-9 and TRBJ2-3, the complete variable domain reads DTGVSQNPRHKITKRGQNVTFRCDPISEHNRLYWYRQTLGQGPEFLTYFQNEAQLEKSRLLSDRFSAERPKGSFSTLEIQRTEQGDSAMYLCASSLVGDTQYFGPGTRLTVL.

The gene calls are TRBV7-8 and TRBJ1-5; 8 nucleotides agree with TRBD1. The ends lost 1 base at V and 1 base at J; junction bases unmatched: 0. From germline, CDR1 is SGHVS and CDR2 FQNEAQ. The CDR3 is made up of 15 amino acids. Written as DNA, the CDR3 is TGTGCCAGCAGCTTAGACAGGGGGAGCAATCAGCCCCAGCATTTT. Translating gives CASSLDRGSNQPQHF.

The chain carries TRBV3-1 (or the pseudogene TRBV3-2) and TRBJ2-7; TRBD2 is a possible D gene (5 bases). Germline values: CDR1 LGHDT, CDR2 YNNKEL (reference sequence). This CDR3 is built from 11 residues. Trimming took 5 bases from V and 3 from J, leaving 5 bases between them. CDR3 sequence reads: CASSGSYEQYF. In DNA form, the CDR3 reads TGTGCCAGCAGCGGGAGCTACGAGCAGTACTTC.

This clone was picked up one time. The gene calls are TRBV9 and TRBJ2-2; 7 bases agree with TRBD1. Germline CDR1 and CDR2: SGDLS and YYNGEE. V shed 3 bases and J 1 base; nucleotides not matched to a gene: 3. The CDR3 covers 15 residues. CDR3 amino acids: CASSEGQMNTGELFF. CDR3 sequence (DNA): TGTGCCAGCAGCGAGGGACAGATGAACACCGGGGAGCTGTTTTTT. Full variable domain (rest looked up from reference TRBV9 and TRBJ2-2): DSGVTQTPKHLITATGQRVTLRCSPRSGDLSVYWYQQSLDQGLQFLIQYYNGEERAKGNILERFSAQQFPDLHSELNLSSLELGDSALYFCASSEGQMNTGELFFGEGSRLTVL.

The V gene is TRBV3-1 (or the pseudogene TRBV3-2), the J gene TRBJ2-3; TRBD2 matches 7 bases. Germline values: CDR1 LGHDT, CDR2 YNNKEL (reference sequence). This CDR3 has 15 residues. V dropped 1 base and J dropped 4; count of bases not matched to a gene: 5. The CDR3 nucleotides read TGTGCCAGCAGCCAAGTGGGAGGGGCAGCAGATACGCAGTATTTT. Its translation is CASSQVGGAADTQYF.

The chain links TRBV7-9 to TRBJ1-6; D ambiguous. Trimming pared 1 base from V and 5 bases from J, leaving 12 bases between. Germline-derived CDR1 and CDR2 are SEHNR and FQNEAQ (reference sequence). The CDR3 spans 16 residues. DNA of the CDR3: TGTGCCAGCAGCTTAGAACCGACACAAAATAATTCACCCCTCCACTTT. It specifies CASSLEPTQNNSPLHF.